This is a list of T cell receptor beta chains from one sample in a study of a mutant IDH1 vaccine in newly diagnosed glioma. The antigens of these receptors remain unknown. Clones were sequenced by immunoSEQ multiplex PCR, and TCRdb holds only the in-frame ones, with some missing. The sample consists of 50,000 to 65,000 clones, less than 65% of them appearing once. Specimen: peripheral blood mononuclear cells (PBMCs), collected from a glioma patient whose treatment included an IDH1 peptide vaccine. Receptors were obtained from a man aged 35 to 55 with glioma. Some clones in this sample may be carry-over from other donors' samples. Both conserved end residues are part of each CDR3. D genes are given only for firm matches. Only some rows state a clone size, as once, few, many or a class for expanded clones.

v_gene	d_gene	j_gene	abundance	CDR3aa	CDR3nt
TRBV28	.	TRBJ1-4	.	CASSLSRGRGEKLFF	TGTGCCAGCAGTTTATCCCGGGGGCGCGGGGAAAAACTGTTTTTT
TRBV6-1	.	TRBJ1-2	.	CASSEMGFYGYTF	TGTGCCAGCAGTGAAATGGGTTTTTATGGCTACACCTTC
TRBV4-1	.	TRBJ1-6	.	CASSQDLRSGNSPLHF	TGCGCCAGCAGCCAAGATCTGAGGTCCGGCAATTCACCCCTCCACTTT
TRBV9	TRBD1	TRBJ1-1	.	CASSVGTGLNTEAFF	TGTGCCAGCAGCGTCGGGACAGGGCTAAACACTGAAGCTTTCTTT
TRBV6-5	.	TRBJ1-2	.	CASCSQDGLNYGYTF	TGTGCCAGCTGCTCACAGGACGGCCTTAACTATGGCTACACCTTC
TRBV28	TRBD1	TRBJ2-1	.	CASSARTGVNEQFF	TGTGCCAGCAGTGCTAGAACAGGGGTTAATGAGCAGTTCTTC
TRBV15	.	TRBJ1-5	few	CATSSRGGLSNQPQHF	TGTGCCACCAGCAGTCGAGGGGGACTTAGCAATCAGCCCCAGCATTTT
TRBV19	.	TRBJ2-7	.	CASNGDSYEQYF	TGTGCCAGTAACGGAGATTCCTACGAGCAGTACTTC
TRBV2	TRBD1	TRBJ1-5	few	CASSADRGAHQPQHF	TGTGCCAGCAGTGCCGACAGGGGGGCCCATCAGCCCCAGCATTTT
TRBV6-5	.	TRBJ1-2	once	CASSYSQGHYYGYTF	TGTGCCAGCAGTTACTCTCAGGGGCACTACTATGGCTACACCTTC
TRBV6-1	TRBD2	TRBJ2-5	.	CASSESRAGKETQYF	TGTGCCAGCAGTGAAAGCCGAGCGGGGAAAGAGACCCAGTACTTC